Listed below are T cell receptor beta chains from one sample, sequenced in a study of blood T cell repertoires in COVID-19. Using immunoSEQ multiplex PCR, the repertoire was profiled, and TCRdb retains in-frame clones only, with some absent. The table records under 300,000 clones, more than 70% of them present only once. The sequenced sample consisted of PBMCs or T cells enriched from blood (not recorded which). Every receptor here comes from a middle-aged woman with acute COVID-19. CDR3s include the opening cysteine and the closing phenylalanine or tryptophan. The D gene is left open where the match is weak. Rows may omit the clone size; those that give it use once, few, many or a size class.

V gene: TRBV24-1; clone size: .; J gene: TRBJ2-3; D gene: TRBD1; CDR3 protein: CATSADRGNTDTQYF; CDR3 DNA: TGTGCCACCAGTGCCGACAGGGGAAATACAGATACGCAGTATTTT
V gene: TRBV27; clone size: .; J gene: TRBJ2-7; D gene: TRBD2; CDR3 protein: CASSYREGSEQYF; CDR3 DNA: TGTGCCAGCAGTTACCGGGAGGGTTCCGAGCAGTACTTC
V gene: TRBV9; clone size: .; J gene: TRBJ2-2; D gene: TRBD2; CDR3 protein: CASSSSPGLAGNTGELFF; CDR3 DNA: TGTGCCAGCAGCTCTTCGCCGGGACTAGCGGGGAACACCGGGGAGCTGTTTTTT
V gene: TRBV18; clone size: .; J gene: TRBJ1-1; D gene: TRBD1; CDR3 protein: CASSPLTGDTEAFF; CDR3 DNA: TGTGCCAGCTCACCACTGACAGGGGACACTGAAGCTTTCTTT
V gene: TRBV19; clone size: once; J gene: TRBJ1-6; D gene: TRBD1; CDR3 protein: CASSAYADRVSSPLHF; CDR3 DNA: TGTGCCAGTAGTGCGTACGCGGACAGGGTGAGCTCACCCCTCCACTTT
V gene: TRBV27; clone size: .; J gene: TRBJ1-4; D gene: TRBD1; CDR3 protein: CASSSSGTGVEKLFF; CDR3 DNA: TGTGCCAGCAGTTCCTCCGGGACAGGGGTGGAAAAACTGTTTTTT
V gene: TRBV10-2; clone size: .; J gene: TRBJ2-2; D gene: TRBD2; CDR3 protein: CASKGLADTGELFF; CDR3 DNA: TGCGCCAGCAAGGGACTAGCAGACACCGGGGAGCTGTTTTTT
V gene: TRBV6-2/TRBV6-3; clone size: once; J gene: TRBJ1-5; D gene: .; CDR3 protein: CASSDLGGARQPQHF; CDR3 DNA: TGTGCCAGCAGCGACCTGGGGGGGGCTCGGCAGCCCCAGCATTTT
V gene: TRBV5-5; clone size: .; J gene: TRBJ1-3; D gene: .; CDR3 protein: CASSLDSGSGNTIYF; CDR3 DNA: TGTGCCAGCAGCTTGGATTCGGGATCTGGAAACACCATATATTTT
V gene: TRBV29-1; clone size: .; J gene: TRBJ1-2; D gene: .; CDR3 protein: CSVRPPGVYGYTF; CDR3 DNA: TGCAGCGTCCGGCCCCCAGGGGTCTATGGCTACACCTTC
V gene: TRBV6-5; clone size: .; J gene: TRBJ2-7; D gene: TRBD1; CDR3 protein: CASHPTGQLYEQYF; CDR3 DNA: TGTGCCAGCCATCCGACGGGACAGCTCTACGAGCAGTACTTC
V gene: TRBV5-4; clone size: .; J gene: TRBJ1-2; D gene: .; CDR3 protein: CASSLAGGYGYTF; CDR3 DNA: TGTGCCAGCAGCTTGGCCGGGGGCTATGGCTACACCTTC
V gene: TRBV27; clone size: .; J gene: TRBJ1-3; D gene: .; CDR3 protein: CASSLGRAGNTIYF; CDR3 DNA: TGTGCCAGCAGTTTAGGGAGGGCTGGAAACACCATATATTTT
V gene: TRBV9; clone size: .; J gene: TRBJ1-3; D gene: TRBD1; CDR3 protein: CASSGGTGPGNTIYF; CDR3 DNA: TGTGCCAGCAGCGGAGGGACAGGGCCTGGAAACACCATATATTTT
V gene: TRBV30; clone size: .; J gene: TRBJ2-7; D gene: TRBD2; CDR3 protein: CAWSVLAGTGEQYF; CDR3 DNA: TGTGCCTGGAGTGTGCTAGCGGGGACTGGGGAGCAGTACTTC
V gene: TRBV2; clone size: .; J gene: TRBJ1-5; D gene: TRBD1; CDR3 protein: CASSELGLVQGGNQPQHF; CDR3 DNA: TGTGCCAGCAGTGAGTTGGGGCTGGTGCAGGGGGGCAATCAGCCCCAGCATTTT
V gene: TRBV5-6; clone size: few; J gene: TRBJ2-3; D gene: .; CDR3 protein: CASSQGGGADTQYF; CDR3 DNA: TGTGCCAGCAGCCAAGGCGGCGGGGCAGATACGCAGTATTTT
V gene: TRBV18; clone size: once; J gene: TRBJ2-3; D gene: TRBD1; CDR3 protein: CASSPLRQGPSTDTQYF; CDR3 DNA: TGTGCCAGCTCACCATTAAGACAGGGGCCGAGCACAGATACGCAGTATTTT
V gene: TRBV6-1; clone size: once; J gene: TRBJ1-2; D gene: .; CDR3 protein: CASSEVRRVLNYGYTF; CDR3 DNA: TGTGCCAGCAGTGAAGTCCGGCGGGTCCTTAACTATGGCTACACCTTC
V gene: TRBV3-1/TRBV3-2; clone size: .; J gene: TRBJ2-5; D gene: .; CDR3 protein: CASSQDRRSGETQYF; CDR3 DNA: TGTGCCAGCAGCCAAGATCGACGAAGCGGGGAGACCCAGTACTTC
V gene: TRBV7-6; clone size: .; J gene: TRBJ2-7; D gene: .; CDR3 protein: CASSQEIASSYEQYF; CDR3 DNA: TGTGCCAGCAGCCAAGAGATTGCAAGCTCCTACGAGCAGTACTTC
V gene: TRBV6-5; clone size: .; J gene: TRBJ1-6; D gene: .; CDR3 protein: CASSYSRQYNSPLHF; CDR3 DNA: TGTGCCAGCAGTTACTCGAGACAGTATAATTCACCCCTCCACTTT
V gene: TRBV29-1; clone size: few; J gene: TRBJ2-3; D gene: .; CDR3 protein: CSVDPVSTDTQYF; CDR3 DNA: TGCAGCGTTGACCCAGTTAGCACAGATACGCAGTATTTT